The 22 T cell receptor beta chains below were found in one sample sequenced in a study of circulating and synovial CD4+ cells in juvenile arthritis. Only in-frame clones appear in the TCRdb table, and some are missing; sequencing was by immunoSEQ multiplex PCR. The data contain more than 13,000 clones, roughly 88% of them singletons. The sample taken for sequencing was CD4+ T cells from synovial fluid. These receptors were collected from a human patient with juvenile idiopathic arthritis. Some clones in this sample may be carry-over from other donors' samples.

This chain links TRBV7-6 with TRBJ2-7; 10 bases map to TRBD2. Germline assignment: CDR1 SGHVS and CDR2 FNYEAQ. V trimming: 2 bases; J trimming: 4 bases; junction bases outside the gene matches: 2. The CDR3 runs to 14 residues. CDR3 nucleotide sequence: TGTGCCAGCAGCTTAACTAGCGGGAATTACGAGCAGTACTTC. This codes for CASSLTSGNYEQYF.

The rearrangement uses TRBV7-9 and TRBJ2-2; tentatively, D is TRBD2 (5 bases). Germline CDR1 is SEHNR and CDR2 is FQNEAQ (reference sequence). V was cut by 2 bases and J by 6 bases, with 16 bases left in between. The CDR3 has 16 residues. The CDR3 region is CASSLRAELAAGELFF. In DNA, the CDR3 is TGTGCCAGCAGCTTAAGGGCGGAGCTAGCCGCCGGGGAGCTGTTTTTT.

The chain carries TRBV2 and TRBJ1-5; D might be TRBD1 (5 bases). The CDR3 spans 15 residues. CDR1 and CDR2 (germline): SNHLY, FYNNEI. V lost 7 bases, J lost 0 bases, and 13 bases lay in between. The CDR3, as DNA: TGTGCCAGCACACGGACATTTTATAGCAATCAGCCCCAGCATTTT. This gives the protein CASTRTFYSNQPQHF.

Comment on this clone: Mismatch with germline at one junction end may stem from a read error. The sample contains more than one DNA sequence encoding this CDR3. V gene TRBV9 combines with J gene TRBJ1-6; TRBD1 aligns across 8 bases. The CDR3 consists of 15 residues. The V gene's germline CDR1 is SGDLS and CDR2 YYNGEE. CDR3 region: CASRAPGQDNSPLHF. DNA for the CDR3: TGTGCCAGCAGGGCTCCGGGACAGGATAATTCCCCCCTCCACTTT.

This clone was counted a few times. This chain joins TRBV6-1 and TRBJ2-3; TRBD2 might be the D (5 bases). Between the trimmed V and J ends, which lost 7 bases and 8 bases, there was a span of 13 bases. This CDR3 comprises 12 residues. Germline loops: CDR1 MNHNS, CDR2 SASEGT. CDR3 sequence reads: CASISGGGTQYF. In DNA form, the CDR3 reads TGTGCCAGCATCTCAGGAGGAGGTACGCAGTATTTT.

This chain links TRBV6-6 with TRBJ2-1; 12 nucleotides line up with TRBD2. Germline lookup yields CDR1 MNHNY and CDR2 SVGAGI (reference sequence). The CDR3 runs to 15 residues. V shed 7 bases and J 4 bases; nucleotides not matched to a gene: 5. This CDR3 is CASTLLAGGYNEQFF. In DNA, the CDR3 is TGTGCCAGCACCCTCCTAGCGGGGGGGTACAATGAGCAGTTCTTC.

This clone is labeled large. The CDR3 sequence is CASSSLDRATGELFF. DNA for the CDR3: TGTGCCAGCAGTTCCTTGGACAGGGCCACCGGGGAGCTGTTTTTT. The chain uses TRBV6-6 and TRBJ2-2; TRBD1 agrees at 8 bases. After removal of 4 bases from V and 4 bases from J, the junction contained 5 bases not matched to a gene. Looked up from germline, CDR1 is MNHNY and CDR2 is SVGAGI (reference sequence). The CDR3 contains 15 residues.

The gene calls are TRBV13 and TRBJ1-6; the D gene is possibly TRBD1 (6 bases). Trimming removed 4 bases at V and 7 bases at J, with 14 bases between. The CDR3 has 15 residues. Germline V lookup: CDR1 PRHDT, CDR2 FYEKMQ (reference sequence). The CDR3, as DNA: TGTGCCAGCAGCTCCTTGGACAGACACAATTCACCCCTCCACTTT. This gives the protein CASSSLDRHNSPLHF.

This clone was seen once. The chain carries TRBV5-1 and TRBJ2-5; no clear D gene. This CDR3 region has 12 residues. V lost 0 bases to trimming and J lost 5 bases, with 5 bases between them. Germline assignment: CDR1 SGHRS and CDR2 YFSETQ. The CDR3 DNA reads TGCGCCAGCAGCTTGGCCCAGGAGACCCAGTACTTC. This sequence encodes CASSLAQETQYF. Full variable domain (outside the CDR3, taken from reference TRBV5-1 and TRBJ2-5): KAGVTQTPRYLIKTRGQQVTLSCSPISGHRSVSWYQQTPGQGLQFLFEYFSETQRNKGNFPGRFSGRQFSNSRSEMNVSTLELGDSALYLCASSLAQETQYFGPGTRLLVL.

CDR3 sequence reads: CASSPPHRMEQFF. As DNA, the CDR3 is TGTGCCAGCAGTCCCCCACACAGGATGGAGCAGTTCTTC. This rearrangement joins TRBV6-5 to TRBJ2-1; D perhaps matches TRBD1 (5 bases). V was pared by 5 bases and J by 10 bases, with 15 bases between. Germline CDR1 reads MNHEY; CDR2 reads SVGAGI. CDR3 size: 13 residues.

The genes are TRBV18 and TRBJ2-1; 10 bases map to TRBD1. Germline-derived CDR1 and CDR2 are KGHSH and LQKENI. This CDR3 region has 15 residues. Trimming removed 5 bases from V and 5 bases from J; junction bases left unmatched: 6. CDR3 DNA: TGTGCCAGCTCAGCACGGGACAGGGGCCACAATGAGCAGTTCTTC. It encodes CASSARDRGHNEQFF.

V usage is TRBV2 and J usage is TRBJ2-2; D unresolved. Germline V gene sequence: CDR1 SNHLY, CDR2 FYNNEI. Trimming removed 4 bases at V and 2 bases at J, with 5 bases between. The CDR3 sequence is 13 residues long. The CDR3 DNA reads TGTGCCAGCAGTGGGCAAAACACCGGGGAGCTGTTTTTT. Translated: CASSGQNTGELFF.

The V gene is TRBV2, the J gene TRBJ2-5, with D possibly being TRBD2 (6 bases). The CDR3 totals 12 residues. Trimming took 10 bases from V and 5 from J, leaving 14 bases between them. Germline-derived CDR1 and CDR2 are SNHLY and FYNNEI. The CDR3 region is CATRPEGETQYF. For the CDR3, the DNA is TGTGCCACCCGTCCGGAGGGGGAGACCCAGTACTTC.

A few counts support this clone. V and J are TRBV15 and TRBJ2-3; TRBD2 matches at 10 bases. Losses at the gene ends were 3 bases for V and 3 bases for J; bases not matched to a gene: 6. This CDR3 has 16 amino acids. The germline gives CDR1 LNHNV, CDR2 YYDKDF (reference sequence). CDR3 sequence (DNA): TGTGCCACCAGCAGGGAAGCGGGGGGGCTGACAGATACGCAGTATTTT. This translates into CATSREAGGLTDTQYF.

This clone was counted only a few times. The chain recombines TRBV6-5 with TRBJ1-1; 7 bases fit TRBD1. The CDR3 extends over 14 amino acids. Trimming cost V 8 bases and J 2 bases; bases outside gene matches: 8. Germline values: CDR1 MNHEY, CDR2 SVGAGI. CDR3 loop: CASEAQGGNTEAFF. In nucleotides, the CDR3 is TGTGCCAGCGAAGCGCAGGGGGGCAACACTGAAGCTTTCTTT.

J is TRBJ2-7 and V is TRBV19; TRBD1 agrees at 9 bases. V shed 8 bases, J shed 0 bases, and the junction held 2 bases outside the gene matches. The germline V gene has CDR1 LNHDA and CDR2 SQIVND (reference sequence). This CDR3 comprises 13 residues. CDR3 DNA sequence: TGTGCCAGTGGGGACAGGGACTCCTACGAGCAGTACTTC. It codes for CASGDRDSYEQYF.

V gene TRBV25-1 combines with J gene TRBJ2-7, with unresolved D. The ends were cut back, 1 base at V and 0 bases at J, with 13 bases in the middle. The CDR3 loop spans 16 amino acids. Per the germline V gene, CDR1 is MGHDK and CDR2 is SYGVNS. The CDR3 DNA reads as TGTGCCAGCAGTGAATTTGGTCTCGCGCACTCCTACGAGCAGTACTTC. Translation: CASSEFGLAHSYEQYF.

This sequence joins TRBV28 and TRBJ2-7, with a possible D match to TRBD1 (5 bases). The length of the CDR3 is 12 residues. V dropped 10 bases and J dropped 4 bases, with 14 bases sitting between them. Germline V gene data show CDR1 as MDHEN and CDR2 as SYDVKM. The CDR3 reads CAITRGGYEQYF. CDR3 bases: TGTGCCATCACAAGGGGTGGGTACGAGCAGTACTTC.

The chain combines TRBV6-5 with TRBJ1-4, with unresolved D. The V end lost 5 bases, the J end lost 5 bases, and 12 bases lay between the germline ends. There are 14 residues in the CDR3. Per germline, CDR1 MNHEY and CDR2 SVGAGI. CDR3 loop: CASSLHKQNEKLFF. In DNA, the CDR3 is TGTGCCAGCAGTCTCCATAAACAGAATGAAAAACTGTTTTTT.

The chain has TRBV20-1 and TRBJ2-2; D is undetermined. Trimming took 4 bases from V and 6 from J, leaving 6 bases between them. Germline V CDR1 and CDR2: DFQATT, SNEGSKA (reference sequence). The CDR3 totals 11 residues. The CDR3: CSATVAGELFF. DNA of the CDR3: TGCAGTGCTACCGTTGCCGGGGAGCTGTTTTTT.

The CDR3 loop is CASSSWPGLHTQYF. Written as DNA, the CDR3 is TGTGCCAGCAGCTCCTGGCCGGGGTTGCATACGCAGTATTTT. The rearrangement joins TRBV5-6 to TRBJ2-3, with D perhaps TRBD2 (5 bases). Trimming left V 3 bases short and J 7 bases short, with 15 bases between. The CDR3 is 14 amino acids. Germline-derived CDR1 and CDR2 are SGHDT and YYEEEE.

The chain links TRBV7-9 to TRBJ1-6; 7 bases align to TRBD1. The V segment lost 0 bases and the J segment 9 bases; nucleotides outside the gene matches: 5. CDR3 length: 15 amino acids. Germline lookup yields CDR1 SEHNR and CDR2 FQNEAQ (reference sequence). Here the CDR3 reads CASSLAPGGSSPLHF. The CDR3 nucleotides read TGTGCCAGCAGCTTAGCGCCAGGGGGGAGTTCACCCCTCCACTTT.